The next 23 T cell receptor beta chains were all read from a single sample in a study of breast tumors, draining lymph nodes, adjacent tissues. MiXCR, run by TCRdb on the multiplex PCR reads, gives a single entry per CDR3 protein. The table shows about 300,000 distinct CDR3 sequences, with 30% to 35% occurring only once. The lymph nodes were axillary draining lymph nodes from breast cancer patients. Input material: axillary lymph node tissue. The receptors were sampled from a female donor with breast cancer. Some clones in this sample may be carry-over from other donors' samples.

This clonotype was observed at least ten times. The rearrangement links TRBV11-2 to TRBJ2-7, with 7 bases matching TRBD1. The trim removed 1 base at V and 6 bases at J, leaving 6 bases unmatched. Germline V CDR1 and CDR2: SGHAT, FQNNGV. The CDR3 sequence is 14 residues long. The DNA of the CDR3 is TGTGCCAGCAGCTTAGGTTGGGACAGCCGCGAGCAGTACTTC. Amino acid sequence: CASSLGWDSREQYF.

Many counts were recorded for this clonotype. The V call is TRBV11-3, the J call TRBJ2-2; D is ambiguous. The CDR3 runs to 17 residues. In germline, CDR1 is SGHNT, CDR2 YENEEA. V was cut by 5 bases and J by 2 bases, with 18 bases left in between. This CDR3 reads CASSPPLGLPNTGELFF. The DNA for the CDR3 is TGTGCCAGCAGCCCTCCCTTGGGGTTGCCCAACACCGGGGAGCTGTTTTTT.

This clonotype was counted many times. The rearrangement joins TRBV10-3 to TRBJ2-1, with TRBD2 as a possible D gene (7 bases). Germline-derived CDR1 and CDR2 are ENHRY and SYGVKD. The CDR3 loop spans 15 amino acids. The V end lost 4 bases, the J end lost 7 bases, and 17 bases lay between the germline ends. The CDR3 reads CAISGGGRWGNEQFF. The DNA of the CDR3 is TGTGCCATCAGTGGGGGGGGCCGCTGGGGGAATGAGCAGTTCTTC.

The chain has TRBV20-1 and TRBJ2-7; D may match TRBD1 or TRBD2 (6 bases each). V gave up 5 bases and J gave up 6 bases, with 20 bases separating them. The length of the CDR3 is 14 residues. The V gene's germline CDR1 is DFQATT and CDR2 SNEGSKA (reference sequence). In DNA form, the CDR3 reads TGCAGTGCTCCCGGGGGTAGGGGGGACTGCGAGCAGTACTTC. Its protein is CSAPGGRGDCEQYF.

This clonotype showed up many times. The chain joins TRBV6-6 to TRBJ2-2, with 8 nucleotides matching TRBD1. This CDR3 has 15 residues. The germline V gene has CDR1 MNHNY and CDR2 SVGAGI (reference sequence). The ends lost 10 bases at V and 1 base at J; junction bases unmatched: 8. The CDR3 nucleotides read TGTGCCACCCCAGGGGGCAGAAAGAACACCGGGGAGCTGTTTTTT. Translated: CATPGGRKNTGELFF.

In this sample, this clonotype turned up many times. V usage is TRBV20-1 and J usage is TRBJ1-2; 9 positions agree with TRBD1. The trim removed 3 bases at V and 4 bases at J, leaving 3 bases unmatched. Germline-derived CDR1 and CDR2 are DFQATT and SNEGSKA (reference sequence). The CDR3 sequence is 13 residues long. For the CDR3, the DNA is TGCAGTGCTAGGGGACAGGGTAGCTATGGCTACACCTTC. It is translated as CSARGQGSYGYTF.

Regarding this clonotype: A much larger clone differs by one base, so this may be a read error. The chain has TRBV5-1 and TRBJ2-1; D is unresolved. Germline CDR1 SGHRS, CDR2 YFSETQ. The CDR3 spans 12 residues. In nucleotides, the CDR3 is TGTGCCAGCAGCCCCTTTAGTAATGAGCACTTCTTC. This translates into CASSPFSNEHFF.

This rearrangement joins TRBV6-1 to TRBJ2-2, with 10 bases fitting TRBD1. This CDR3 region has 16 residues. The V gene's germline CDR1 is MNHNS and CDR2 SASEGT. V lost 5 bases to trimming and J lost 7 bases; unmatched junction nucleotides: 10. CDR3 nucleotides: TGTGCCAGCAGTCTCCGGGACAGGGGAAAGGTCGGGGAGCTGTTTTTT. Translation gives CASSLRDRGKVGELFF.

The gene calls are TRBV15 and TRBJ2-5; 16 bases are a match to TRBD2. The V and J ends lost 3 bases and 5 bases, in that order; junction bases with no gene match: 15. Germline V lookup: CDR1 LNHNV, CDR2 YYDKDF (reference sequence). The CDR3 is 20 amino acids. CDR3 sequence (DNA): TGTGCCACCAGCAGGGGTGGGGGACTAGCGGGAGGGCCCTCTCGGGAGACCCAGTACTTC. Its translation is CATSRGGGLAGGPSRETQYF.

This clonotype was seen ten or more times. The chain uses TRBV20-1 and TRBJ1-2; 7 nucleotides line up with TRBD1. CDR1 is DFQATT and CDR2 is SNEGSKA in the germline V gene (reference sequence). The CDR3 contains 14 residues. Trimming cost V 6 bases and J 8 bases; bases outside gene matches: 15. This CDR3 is CSAQEGRQGWGYTF. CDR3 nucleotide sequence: TGCAGTGCCCAAGAGGGTAGACAGGGATGGGGCTACACCTTC.

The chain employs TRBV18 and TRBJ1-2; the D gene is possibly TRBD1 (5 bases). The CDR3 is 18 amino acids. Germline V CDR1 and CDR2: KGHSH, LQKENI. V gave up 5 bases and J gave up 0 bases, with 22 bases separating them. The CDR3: CASSGDRGDSPTNYGYTF. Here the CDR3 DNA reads TGTGCCAGCTCAGGCGATAGGGGCGACAGCCCGACTAACTATGGCTACACCTTC.

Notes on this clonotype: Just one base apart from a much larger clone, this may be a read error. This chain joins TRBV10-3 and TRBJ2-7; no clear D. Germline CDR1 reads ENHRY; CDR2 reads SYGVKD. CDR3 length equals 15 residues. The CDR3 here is CASSCSSGRTFEQYF. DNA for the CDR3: TGTGCCAGCAGTTGCTCTTCCGGGCGTACATTCGAGCAGTACTTC.

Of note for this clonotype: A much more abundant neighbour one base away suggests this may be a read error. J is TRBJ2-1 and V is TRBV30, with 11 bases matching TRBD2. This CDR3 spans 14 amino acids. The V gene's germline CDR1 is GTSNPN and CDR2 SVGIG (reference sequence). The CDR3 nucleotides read TGTGCCTGGAGTGTATTAGCGGGAGGGGATGAGCAGATCTTC. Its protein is CAWSVLAGGDEQIF.

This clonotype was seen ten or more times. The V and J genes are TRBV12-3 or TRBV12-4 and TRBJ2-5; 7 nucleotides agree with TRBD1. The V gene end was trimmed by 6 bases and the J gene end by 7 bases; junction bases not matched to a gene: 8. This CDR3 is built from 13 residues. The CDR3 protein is CASSGQERGTQYF. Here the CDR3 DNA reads TGTGCCAGCAGCGGACAGGAAAGGGGGACCCAGTACTTC.

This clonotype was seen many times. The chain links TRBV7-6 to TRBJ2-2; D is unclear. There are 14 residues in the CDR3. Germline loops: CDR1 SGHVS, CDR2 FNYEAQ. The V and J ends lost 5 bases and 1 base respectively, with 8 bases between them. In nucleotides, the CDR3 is TGTGCCAGCAGCGGAGAGCGGAACACCGGGGAGCTGTTTTTT. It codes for CASSGERNTGELFF.

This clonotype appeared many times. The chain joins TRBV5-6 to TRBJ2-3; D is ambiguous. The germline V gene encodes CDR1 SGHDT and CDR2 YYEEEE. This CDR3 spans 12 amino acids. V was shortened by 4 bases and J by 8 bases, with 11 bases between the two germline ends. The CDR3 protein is CASSPTAGTQYF. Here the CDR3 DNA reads TGTGCCAGCAGCCCGACTGCAGGTACGCAGTATTTT.

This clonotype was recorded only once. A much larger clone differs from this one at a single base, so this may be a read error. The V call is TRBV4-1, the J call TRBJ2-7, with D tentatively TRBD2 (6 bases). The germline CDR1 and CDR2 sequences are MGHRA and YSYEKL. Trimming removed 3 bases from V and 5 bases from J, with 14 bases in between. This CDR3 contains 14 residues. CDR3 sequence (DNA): TGCGCCAGCAGCCATAAAGGGACTTCCCACGAGCAGTACTTC. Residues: CASSHKGTSHEQYF.

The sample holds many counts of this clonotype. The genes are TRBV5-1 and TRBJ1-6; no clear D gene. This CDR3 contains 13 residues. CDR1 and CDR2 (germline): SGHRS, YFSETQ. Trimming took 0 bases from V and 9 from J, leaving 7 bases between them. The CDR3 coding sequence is TGCGCCAGCAGCTTGGAGGCGGGTTCACCCCTCCACTTT. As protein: CASSLEAGSPLHF.

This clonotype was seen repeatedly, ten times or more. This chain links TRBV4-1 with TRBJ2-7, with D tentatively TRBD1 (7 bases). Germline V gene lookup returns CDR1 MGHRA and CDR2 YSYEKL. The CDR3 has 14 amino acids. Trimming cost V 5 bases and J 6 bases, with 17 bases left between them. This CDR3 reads CASSGGRGVGEQYF. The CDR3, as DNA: TGCGCCAGCAGCGGGGGCAGGGGGGTGGGCGAGCAGTACTTC.

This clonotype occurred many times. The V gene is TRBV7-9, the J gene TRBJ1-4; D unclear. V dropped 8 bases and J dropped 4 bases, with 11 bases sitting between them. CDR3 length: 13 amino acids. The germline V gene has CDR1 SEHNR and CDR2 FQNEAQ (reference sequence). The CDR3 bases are TGTGCCAGCCTAGGGCGGAGTAATGAAAAACTGTTTTTT. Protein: CASLGRSNEKLFF.

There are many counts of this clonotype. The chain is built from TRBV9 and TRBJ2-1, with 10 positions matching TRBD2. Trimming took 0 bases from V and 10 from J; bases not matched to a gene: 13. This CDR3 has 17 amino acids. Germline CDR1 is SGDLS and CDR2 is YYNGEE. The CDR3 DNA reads TGTGCCAGCAGCGTAGACTCTAGCGGGAGCCCGCGGGGGGAGCAGTTCTTC. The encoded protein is CASSVDSSGSPRGEQFF.

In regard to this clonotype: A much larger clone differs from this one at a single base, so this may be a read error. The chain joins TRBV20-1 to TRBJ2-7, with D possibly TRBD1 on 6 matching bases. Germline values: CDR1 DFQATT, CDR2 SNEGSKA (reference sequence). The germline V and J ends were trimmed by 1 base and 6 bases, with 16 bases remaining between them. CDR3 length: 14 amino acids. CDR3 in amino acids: CSARGTGRRPEQYF. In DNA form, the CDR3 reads TGCAGTGCTAGAGGTACAGGGCGACGCCCCGAGCAGTACTTC.

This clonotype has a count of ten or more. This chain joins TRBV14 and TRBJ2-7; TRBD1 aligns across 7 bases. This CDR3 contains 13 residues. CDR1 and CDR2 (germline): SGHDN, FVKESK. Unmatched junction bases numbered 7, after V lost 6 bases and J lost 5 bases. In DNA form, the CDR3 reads TGTGCCAGCAGGTTACAGGGGCGGAACGAGCAGTACTTC. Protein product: CASRLQGRNEQYF.